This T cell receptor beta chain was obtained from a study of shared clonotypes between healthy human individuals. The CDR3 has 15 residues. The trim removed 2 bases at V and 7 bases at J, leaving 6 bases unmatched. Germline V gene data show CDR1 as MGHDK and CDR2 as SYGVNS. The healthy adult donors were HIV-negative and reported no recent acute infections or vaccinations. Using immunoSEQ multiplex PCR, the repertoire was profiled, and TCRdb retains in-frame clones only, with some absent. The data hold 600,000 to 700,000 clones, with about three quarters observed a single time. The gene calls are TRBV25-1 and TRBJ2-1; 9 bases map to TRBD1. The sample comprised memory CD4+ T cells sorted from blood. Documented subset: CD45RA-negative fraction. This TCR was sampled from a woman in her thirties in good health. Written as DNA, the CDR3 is TGTGCCAGCAGTGAAAGACAGGGGGGGGGTAATGAGCAGTTCTTC. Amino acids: CASSERQGGGNEQFF.